The TCR beta chain described here comes from a study of a mutant IDH1 vaccine in newly diagnosed glioma (dated by TCRdb to the early 2020s). The study in broad terms: Vaccination began 4-6 weeks after radiotherapy alone, or alongside temozolomide cycles in the chemotherapy-containing groups. Longitudinal TCRB deep sequencing was done for about two dozen treated patients, wherever samples were available for exploratory analyses. Visit V12 was the week-35 safety follow-up and visit V13 was the week-47 end of study. Before enrollment, most patients had been given radiochemotherapy with temozolomide as standard therapy, while the rest had received either radiotherapy alone or temozolomide alone. Of the 30 or so patients who were treated, about 60% were male and 37.5% were female, and the mean age was around 41 years. Peripheral blood was collected at six visits: V03 (baseline), V05, V07, V10, V12 and V13. Paper-wide results and their limitations: Selection of PBMC samples for TCRB deep sequencing was based on availability. According to the authors, sample limitations meant that analyses of patient blood samples could not be reproduced. Immune responses induced by the vaccine were seen in roughly 95% of patients across multiple MHC alleles. Changes in the top peripheral T cell clonotypes picked up by TCRB sequencing did not appear to be linked to pseudoprogression.

Library prep was done by the immunoSEQ multiplex PCR assay. Following the manufacturer's protocol, the hsTCRB Kit was used to amplify rearranged TCR beta chain sequences. Sequencing of TCRB libraries was carried out on an Illumina MiSeq. Turning to the authors' computational methods: Demultiplexing, trimming and gene mapping were performed with the kit vendor's proprietary platform. Sourced from immuneACCESS, this table was stored by TCRdb with only in-frame sequences that have V and J called. A share of the clones is absent; for the studies checked, an unresolved V gene accounts for under half, and the remainder has no known explanation. V, J and clone size derive from that table, while D and trimming were established from the DNA sequence. For this sample the table gives some 58,000 clones, of which 75% to 85% were detected only once. The ten largest account for under 7% of the sample. Explained via the paper, the time point label denotes: week 35, safety follow-up. Each vaccine dose was 300 ug of a 20-mer mutant IDH1 peptide in Montanide, given subcutaneously with topical imiquimod. Patients were given eight vaccinations, in weeks 1, 3, 5, 7, 11, 15, 19 and 23, which matched visits V03 through V10. The donors had newly diagnosed IDH1-mutant astrocytomas of WHO grade 3 or 4 that showed loss of nuclear ATRX. The samples were drawn from NOA16, a multicentre, single-arm, open-label phase I trial in Germany that tested a mutant IDH1 peptide vaccine in humans for the first time. The DNeasy Blood and Tissue Kit was used to extract genomic DNA from EDTA blood for TCRB sequencing.

CDR1 MNHEY and CDR2 SVGAGI are derived from the germline V gene. The germline ends are 5 bases apart after V is trimmed by 2 bases and J by 4 bases. There are 12 amino acids in the CDR3, from cysteine to phenylalanine inclusive. Only the CDR3 region is kept as DNA, spanning 36 bases read in frame from base 1. Turning to this clone: Its recognized antigen is unknown. No qualities accompany the bases; no much larger clone lies one base away.

The sequence derives from a man aged 40-49 years with glioma. Sequenced material: PBMCs, taken from a glioma patient whose treatment included an IDH1 peptide vaccine. In this chain, TRBV6-5 is recombined with TRBJ2-5, with the identity of the D gene unclear. The CDR3 here reads CASSYGLETQYF. DNA sequence: TGTGCCAGCAGTTACGGGCTAGAGACCCAGTACTTC.